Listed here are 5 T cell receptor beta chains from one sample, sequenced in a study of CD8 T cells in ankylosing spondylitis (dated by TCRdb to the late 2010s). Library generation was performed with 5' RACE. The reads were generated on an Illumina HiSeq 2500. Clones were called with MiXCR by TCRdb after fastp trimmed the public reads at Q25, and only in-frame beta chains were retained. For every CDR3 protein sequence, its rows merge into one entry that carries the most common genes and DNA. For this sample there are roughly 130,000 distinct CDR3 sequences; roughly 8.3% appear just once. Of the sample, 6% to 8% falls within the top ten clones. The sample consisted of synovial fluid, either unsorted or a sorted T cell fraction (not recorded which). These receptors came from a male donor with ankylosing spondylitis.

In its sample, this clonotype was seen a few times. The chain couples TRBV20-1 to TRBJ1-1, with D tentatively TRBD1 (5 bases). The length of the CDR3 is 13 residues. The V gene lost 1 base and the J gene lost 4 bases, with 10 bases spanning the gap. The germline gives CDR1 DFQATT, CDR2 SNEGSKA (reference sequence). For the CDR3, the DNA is TGCAGTGCTAGAGGGACGAGGGGCACTGAAGCTTTCTTT. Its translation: CSARGTRGTEAFF.

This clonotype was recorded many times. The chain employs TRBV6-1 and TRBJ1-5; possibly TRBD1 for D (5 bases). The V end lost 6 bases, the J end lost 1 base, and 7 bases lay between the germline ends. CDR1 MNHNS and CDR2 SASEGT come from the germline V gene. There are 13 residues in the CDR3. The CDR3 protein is CASSRQSNQPQHF. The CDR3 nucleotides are TGTGCCAGCAGCCGACAGAGCAATCAGCCCCAGCATTTT.

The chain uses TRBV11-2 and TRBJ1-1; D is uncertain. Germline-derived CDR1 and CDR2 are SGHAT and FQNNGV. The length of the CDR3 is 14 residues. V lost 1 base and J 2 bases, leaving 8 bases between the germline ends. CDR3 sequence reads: CASSLVTGNTEAFF. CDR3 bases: TGTGCCAGCAGCTTAGTAACGGGTAACACTGAAGCTTTCTTT.

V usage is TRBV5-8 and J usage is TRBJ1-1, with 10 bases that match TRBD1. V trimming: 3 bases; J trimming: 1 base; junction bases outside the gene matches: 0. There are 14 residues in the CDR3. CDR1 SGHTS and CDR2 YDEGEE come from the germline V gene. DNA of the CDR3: TGTGCCAGCAGCTGGGACAGGGGGAACACTGAAGCTTTCTTT. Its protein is CASSWDRGNTEAFF.

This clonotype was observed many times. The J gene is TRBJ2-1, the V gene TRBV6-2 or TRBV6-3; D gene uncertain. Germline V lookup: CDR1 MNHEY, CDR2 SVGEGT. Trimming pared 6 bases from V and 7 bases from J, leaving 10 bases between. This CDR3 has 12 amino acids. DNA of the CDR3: TGTGCCAGCAGGACAAATGGGAATGAGCAGTTCTTC. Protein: CASRTNGNEQFF.